Reported below is one T cell receptor beta chain. The antigen it binds to is not known. The sample holds no much larger clone one base away, and base qualities are not on file. In total, over 600 healthy bone marrow donors made up the cohort. At the time of sampling, all cohort members were nominally healthy, though unrecorded immune exposures were likely present. The donor tested CMV seronegative, placing the donor among the 350 to 400 seronegative members of the cohort. A peripheral blood sample was collected from each donor, and TCR beta sequencing was performed on peripheral blood mononuclear cells. The Qiagen DNeasy Blood Extraction Kit was used to extract genomic DNA from the blood cell samples. This specimen comes from a study of cytomegalovirus exposure and HLA in healthy donors (dated by TCRdb to 2016 to 2017). Regarding the research as a whole: An earlier analysis of approximately 640 of the donors reported roughly 270 Gb of sequence data and 100 million to 140 million unique TCR beta sequences from about 179 million T cells. The study aimed to test whether cataloging public T cell receptors could reveal signatures of past pathogen exposure. Typing coverage varied by locus: roughly 629-640 donors for A, B, C, DRB1 and DQB1; roughly 560 for DQA1; more than 600 for DPA1; around 450 for DPB1. In an earlier analysis of 500 to 650 of the donors, high-throughput TCR beta sequencing was used to judge whether each TCR beta V gene segment behaved as functional or pseudogenic. All discovery cohort repertoires had been generated on a single sequencing platform. In the later analysis, no new phenotypic data were used to find candidate immune exposures; instead, reliance was placed on TCR beta sequences and their occurrence across donors. In addition to the first cohort of around 670 subjects, a separate validation cohort of about 120 different subjects was used. An early release that covered some 640 HLA-typed donors contained around 300 gigabases of sequencing data and tens of millions of unique TCR sequences. Because of strong linkage in the cohort, roughly five DR-DQ haplotypes were treated as single units for association and clustering. HLA typing covered class I and class II loci at four-digit resolution. Genome-wide SNP genotypes for about 65% of the roughly 670 donors were used in a later genetic analysis, which treated that subset as a discovery cohort. Among roughly 400 genotyped donors of the cohort, an average of approximately 240,000 unique TCR beta nucleotide sequences was sequenced per donor, of which roughly 17% were non-productive. To predict cytomegalovirus infection status, the study brought together high-throughput TCR immunosequencing, statistical association of individual TCRs with disease status, and machine learning. Donor age, sex, ethnicity and CMV serostatus were collected together with the repertoire data. A later analysis re-examined previously published TCR beta repertoires from more than 550 donors and added high-resolution HLA genotyping to investigate patterns of TCR occurrence. The genetic ancestry cluster associated with self-reported Caucasian donors included around four fifths of the roughly 380 genotyped donors. Using immunosequencing, the study profiled T cell repertoires from around 670 subjects and related those repertoires to cytomegalovirus serostatus.

V is clipped by 2 bases and J by 14 bases, and the sequence between their germline boundaries is 10 bases long. Sequences KGHSY (CDR1) and FQNENV (CDR2) are obtained from the germline V gene. The CDR3 covers 12 residues, taking in both the cysteine and the phenylalanine. The entry retains the CDR3 DNA only, 36 bases that are in frame from base 1. The method behind the library was the immunoSEQ multiplex PCR assay. The multiplex PCR relied on a mix of 60 forward primers for TCR Vbeta segments and 13 reverse primers for TCR Jbeta segments. A multiplex PCR assay on genomic DNA amplified the CDR3 region of rearranged TCR beta genes. The amplified TCR beta libraries were sequenced on the Illumina HiSeq System as 87-base-pair reads. Per the source publication's procedure: In a later analysis, tens of millions of unique TCR beta chains were counted across the 650 to 750 repertoires, and roughly 9.9 million of these chains were shared by at least two donors. A nearest-neighbor algorithm error-corrected the raw reads and collapsed the reads into unique sequences, merging closely related sequences to remove PCR and sequencing errors. Alignment of CDR3 sequences to IMGT reference sequences was used to assign V, D and J gene segments. For a sequence to be retained, a match of at least six nucleotides to both a V gene segment and a J gene segment was required. A rearrangement counted as productive if the CDR3 had no stop codons and remained in frame with V and J, and every other rearrangement counted as non-productive. Following IMGT convention, CDR3 was defined as the stretch from the second conserved V-encoded cysteine up to the conserved J-encoded phenylalanine. Sequences without an unambiguous match to a single V gene segment were excluded from the earlier analysis of almost 600 of the donors. In an earlier analysis of around 600 of the donors, V segments were called functional above 56.7% productive rearrangements and were called segregating when the between-donor standard deviation exceeded 5%. A statistical classification framework was developed to diagnose cytomegalovirus status using the catalog of TCR beta chain sequences. V and J gene assignment, in a later analysis, came from comparing TCR nucleotide sequences with IMGT/GENE-DB human TR gene sequences. The TCRdist pipeline was used in a later analysis to assign CDR3 sequences and most-parsimonious VDJ recombination scenarios. In a later analysis, every TCR beta chain was defined by the combination of its CDR3 amino acid sequence and its V-gene family, and reads without a unique V-gene family were dropped. As a way to deal with suspected cross-contamination and a sequencing artifact, a later analysis dropped under 600 nucleotide sequences that were highly shared and had low generation probability. A later analysis calculated a clonal expansion index for each public chain from normalized within-repertoire ranks of inferred template counts. A later analysis computed generation probabilities with a VDJ recombination model fitted to out-of-frame rearrangements, and checked the results against IGoR. In a later analysis, TCR-TCR, TCR-HLA and TCR-CMV co-occurrence was scored with hypergeometric tests, and a repertoire-size bias correction was applied to TCR pairs. To estimate false discovery rates, a later analysis permuted the HLA or CMV assignments 20 times. In a later analysis, co-occurring TCRs were grouped with DBSCAN, and TCRdist sequence similarity was added when clustering was performed within HLA-allele-positive subsets. For co-occurrence clustering, repertoires with fewer than 30,000 or more than 120,000 public chains were excluded, along with roughly 5 repertoires with anomalous nucleotide sharing. The table comes from immuneACCESS by way of TCRdb, which keeps in-frame sequences with V and J called. Part of the clones is missing from these tables; in studies checked, under half for an unresolved V gene and the rest for unknown reasons. That table furnishes V, J and clone size, whereas the DNA furnished D and trimming. In all, the sample holds about 160,000 clones, and about three quarters of those were seen once. In total, the top ten clones hold roughly 3% of the sample.

Overall study results and their limits: A later genetic analysis reported fewer N-insertions in productive TCRs among donors in an Asian-associated ancestry cluster than the roughly 700-donor mean. When HLA alleles, especially DR and DQ, strongly co-occurred, attributing TCR associations to individual alleles was difficult. An association between a missense DCLRE1C variant and V-gene and J-gene trimming of TCR beta chains was found in a later genetic analysis and replicated in an independent cohort. The classifier was reported to diagnose cytomegalovirus status with high specificity and sensitivity in both the original cohort and the validation cohort. A few of the identified cytomegalovirus-associated TCR beta chains were confirmed in vitro to be specific for cytomegalovirus antigens. Some IMGT-functional V segments, including TRBV6-2 and TRBV6-3, could not be told apart with the 87-base-pair reads, so those segments were excluded. Because some donors lacked HLA typing at each locus, the association tests relied only on the typed subset. Sequencing depth was assumed to be roughly uniform across donors in the presence/absence analyses, though that assumption may not hold. A later analysis found that HLA-associated TCR beta chains were more clonally expanded and had lower generation probabilities than equally common non-associated chains. Only TCR beta chains were sequenced in this cohort, and the absence of alpha or paired-chain data limited detectable features. A cluster of highly shared sequence variants was judged likely to represent a technical artifact of the sequencing pipeline. A later analysis found that most CMV-associated TCR beta chains appeared HLA-restricted, with HLA associations seemingly driven largely by CMV exposure. Specific HLA alleles were associated with over 15,000 TCR beta sequences at a false discovery rate of 0.05 in a later analysis. A later analysis reported that several top co-occurrence clusters appeared linked to parvovirus B19, influenza, CMV and Epstein-Barr virus. The authors suggested that the approach could potentially be extended to other disease states and immunological phenotypes. In a later analysis, the rate of TCR association differed among HLA loci, with DRB1 alleles having the most associated TCRs and HLA-C alleles having the fewest. A further reported finding was that TCR beta sequences accurately predicted the HLA-A and HLA-B alleles for most subjects in the first cohort. Because counts were too low, 15 to 20 rarely observed V segments, including chromosome 9 orphons, were excluded from the earlier analysis of 587 of the donors. The study listed over 150 TCR beta chains as associated with cytomegalovirus. Correlated functional status among segregating V segments might be attributable to linkage disequilibrium, but an unknown experimental factor could not be ruled out. Across donors, most TCR sequences were observed very rarely, whereas some public TCRs were present in many individuals. Immune exposure information for the cohort was limited to CMV serostatus. An earlier analysis of around 540 of the donors showed that most TCR beta V segments appeared in productive rearrangements either about 87% or about 30% of the time, which broadly matched IMGT annotations.

Input material: PBMCs. The sequence joins TRBV16 to TRBJ1-6; the D region possibly corresponds to TRBD1 (5 bases align). The sequence was obtained from a woman aged 25 to 45 in good health and CMV-seronegative. The nucleotide sequence is given as TGTGCCAGCAGCCAACCTGGGGGGGCCCTCCACTTT. It is translated as CASSQPGGALHF.